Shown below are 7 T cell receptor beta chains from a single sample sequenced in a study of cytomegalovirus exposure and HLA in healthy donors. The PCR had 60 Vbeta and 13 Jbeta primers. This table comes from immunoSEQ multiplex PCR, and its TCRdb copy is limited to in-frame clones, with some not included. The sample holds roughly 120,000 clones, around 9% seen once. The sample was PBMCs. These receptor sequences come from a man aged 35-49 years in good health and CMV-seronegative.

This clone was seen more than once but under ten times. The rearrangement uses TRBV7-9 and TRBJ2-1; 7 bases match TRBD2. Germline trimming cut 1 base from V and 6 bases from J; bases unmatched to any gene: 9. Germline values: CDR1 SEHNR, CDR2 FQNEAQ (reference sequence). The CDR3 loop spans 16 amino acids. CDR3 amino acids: CASSLGASGVLNEQFF. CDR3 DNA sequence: TGTGCCAGCAGCTTAGGGGCCAGCGGGGTCCTCAATGAGCAGTTCTTC.

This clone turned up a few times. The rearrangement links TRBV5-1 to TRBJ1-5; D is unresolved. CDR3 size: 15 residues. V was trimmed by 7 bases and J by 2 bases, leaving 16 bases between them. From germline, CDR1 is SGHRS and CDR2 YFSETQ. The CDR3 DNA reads TGCGCCAGCCCCAACCGGGTATGGGGCAATCAGCCCCAGCATTTT. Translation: CASPNRVWGNQPQHF.

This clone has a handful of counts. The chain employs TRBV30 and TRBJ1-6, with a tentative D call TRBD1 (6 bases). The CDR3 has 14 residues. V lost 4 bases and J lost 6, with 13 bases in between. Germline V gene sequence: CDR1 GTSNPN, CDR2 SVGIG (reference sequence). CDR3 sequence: CAWTPARGNSPLHF. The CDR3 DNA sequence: TGTGCCTGGACCCCGGCCAGGGGTAATTCACCCCTCCACTTT. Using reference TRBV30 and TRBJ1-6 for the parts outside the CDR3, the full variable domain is SQTIHQWPATLVQPVGSPLSLECTVEGTSNPNLYWYRQAAGRGLQLLFYSVGIGQISSEVPQNLSASRPQDRQFILSSKKLLLSDSGFYLCAWTPARGNSPLHFGNGTRLTVT.

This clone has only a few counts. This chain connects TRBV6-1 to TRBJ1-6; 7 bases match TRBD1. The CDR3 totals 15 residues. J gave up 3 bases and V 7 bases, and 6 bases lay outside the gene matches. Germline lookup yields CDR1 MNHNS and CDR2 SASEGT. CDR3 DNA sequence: TGTGCCAGCACCGGACAGGCCAACTATAATTCACCCCTCCACTTT. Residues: CASTGQANYNSPLHF.

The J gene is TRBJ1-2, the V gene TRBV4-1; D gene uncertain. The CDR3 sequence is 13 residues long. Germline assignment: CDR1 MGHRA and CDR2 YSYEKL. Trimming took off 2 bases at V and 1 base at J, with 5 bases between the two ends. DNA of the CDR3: TGCGCCAGCAGCCAAATAGATAACTATGGCTACACCTTC. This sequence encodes CASSQIDNYGYTF.

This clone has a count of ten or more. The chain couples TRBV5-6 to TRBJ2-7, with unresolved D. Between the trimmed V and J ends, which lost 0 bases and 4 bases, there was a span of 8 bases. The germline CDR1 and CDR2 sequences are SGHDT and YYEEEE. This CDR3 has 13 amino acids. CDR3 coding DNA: TGTGCCAGCAGCTTGGTATCCGGGTACGAGCAGTACTTC. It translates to CASSLVSGYEQYF. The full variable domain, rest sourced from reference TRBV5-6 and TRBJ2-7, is DAGVTQSPTHLIKTRGQQVTLRCSPKSGHDTVSWYQQALGQGPQFIFQYYEEEERQRGNFPDRFSGHQFPNYSSELNVNALLLGDSALYLCASSLVSGYEQYFGPGTRLTVT.

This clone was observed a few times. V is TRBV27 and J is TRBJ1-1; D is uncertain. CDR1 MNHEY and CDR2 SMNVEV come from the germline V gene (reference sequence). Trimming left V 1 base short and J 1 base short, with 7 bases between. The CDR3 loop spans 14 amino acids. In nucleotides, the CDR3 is TGTGCCAGCAGTTTATTGTCGGGGAACACTGAAGCTTTCTTT. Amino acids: CASSLLSGNTEAFF.